The rows below give T cell receptor beta chains drawn from one sample of a study of cytomegalovirus exposure and HLA in healthy donors. Assay: immunoSEQ multiplex PCR; the TCRdb copy retains only in-frame clones and omits some. The sample holds 150,000 or so clones; 70% to 90% are singletons and the top ten take 6.2%. Sequenced material: PBMCs. All receptors come from a woman aged 25 to 39 in good health and CMV-seropositive. Both conserved end residues are part of each CDR3. The D gene is left open where the match is weak. Some rows mark clone size as missing; the rest say once, few, many or name a class of expanded clone.

>16|TRBV9|TRBJ2-2|.|TRBD2
TGTGCCAGCAGCGTAGACGGTAGCGGGGTTACCGGGGAGCTGTTTTTT
CASSVDGSGVTGELFF
>16|TRBV28|TRBJ1-3|.|.
TGTGCCAGCAGTCTACGACAGGACCCCTCTGGAAACACCATATATTTT
CASSLRQDPSGNTIYF
>15|TRBV2|TRBJ2-3|.|TRBD2
TGTGCCAGCACTCTAGCGGGAGCTAGCACAGATACGCAGTATTTT
CASTLAGASTDTQYF
>13|TRBV28|TRBJ1-1|once|.
TGTGCCAGCAGTTTGGTTACCCTAGAGTCGGCTTTCTTT
CASSLVTLESAFF
>13|TRBV27|TRBJ1-5|once|TRBD1
TGTGCCAGCCAGGGGGGTCACAATCAGCCCCAGCATTTT
CASQGGHNQPQHF
>15|TRBV11-3|TRBJ2-2|few|.
TGTGCCAGCAGCCTTTCAGGTTCCAGCACCGGGGAGCTGTTTTTT
CASSLSGSSTGELFF
>15|TRBV2|TRBJ2-7|.|TRBD1
TGTGCCAGCAGCCCCGGGACAGGGGGAGGTGGCGAGCAGTACTTC
CASSPGTGGGGEQYF
>13|TRBV27|TRBJ2-5|.|TRBD2
TGTGCCAGCAGTTTCGGGGGGGCTGAGACCCAGTACTTC
CASSFGGAETQYF
>16|TRBV4-2|TRBJ2-7|.|TRBD2
TGTGCCAGCAGCCAAGATGGAGCGGGGGGGCTATTCGAGCAGTACTTC
CASSQDGAGGLFEQYF
>16|TRBV18|TRBJ1-1|.|TRBD1
TGTGCCAGCTCACCTCGAGGACAGGGAGGAAACACTGAAGCTTTCTTT
CASSPRGQGGNTEAFF
>14|TRBV5-8|TRBJ1-1|.|.
TGTGCCAGCGTTGACTGGGGGCGCAAGGCTGAAGCTTTCTTT
CASVDWGRKAEAFF
>16|TRBV5-4|TRBJ2-5|.|TRBD2
TGTGCCAGCAGCCCGAGGAGCGGGGGGGCGGAGGAGACCCAGTACTTC
CASSPRSGGAEETQYF
>11|TRBV29-1|TRBJ2-7|.|TRBD1
TGCAGCGTGGGACAGCCCTACGAGCAGTACTTC
CSVGQPYEQYF
>14|TRBV29-1|TRBJ2-3|once|.
TGCAGCGCCACAGGTAGAGGTAGCACAGATACGCAGTATTTT
CSATGRGSTDTQYF
>14|TRBV5-1|TRBJ1-1|.|.
TGCGCCAGCAGCTCATCAGGGGTCAACACTGAAGCTTTCTTT
CASSSSGVNTEAFF
>16|TRBV4-1|TRBJ2-1|.|TRBD2
TGCGCCAGCAGCCAAGATGTCGCGGGAGGATACAATGAGCAGTTCTTC
CASSQDVAGGYNEQFF